This TCR beta chain originates from a study of cytomegalovirus exposure and HLA in healthy donors. Study-level information: The same platform as the approximately 670 first-cohort repertoires was used for the 120 validation repertoires, a later analysis reported.

General observations from the study: Most TCR sequences showed up rarely, but some public TCRs showed up in many donors.

The donors were in the approximately 130-subject validation cohort, distinct from the approximately 700-subject first cohort. As regards this clone: Its antigen is not identified.

Assay used: immunoSEQ multiplex PCR; TCRdb lists only in-frame clones, some missing. The table lists 250,000 or so clones, about 86% of them singletons, with about 3% in the top ten. The clonotype originates from a man between 18 and 29 years old in good health and CMV-seronegative. The source material was PBMCs.

The CDR3 is CASSPGLAGTYEQYF. CDR3 bases: TGCGCCAGCAGTCCGGGACTAGCGGGAACCTACGAGCAGTACTTC. This chain joins TRBV5-1 and TRBJ2-7; 13 bases fit TRBD2. This CDR3 spans 15 amino acids. The junction had 4 bases not matched to a gene; V was cut back by 5 bases and J by 2 bases. Germline assignment: CDR1 SGHRS and CDR2 YFSETQ.